One and the same sample provided the 27 T cell receptor beta chains below, sequenced in a study of T cell responses to AZD1222 COVID-19 vaccine. Libraries were prepared by immunoSEQ multiplex PCR; TCRdb keeps only in-frame clonotypes and omits some of them. Counted here are around 180,000 clones, just over 90% occurring once; the ten biggest clones make up approximately 2.8%. The input for sequencing was peripheral blood, taken on day 0 of AZD1222 vaccination. Receptors were obtained from an adult in good health.

The count of this clone is one. As DNA, the CDR3 is TGTGCCAGCAGCCCTCGCGGGGGGGATAACAATGAGCAGTTCTTC. Translating it yields CASSPRGGDNNEQFF. The rearrangement uses TRBV7-2 and TRBJ2-1, with TRBD2 matching over 9 bases. V lost 5 bases and J lost 5; bases outside the gene matches: 7. The CDR3 loop spans 15 amino acids. Per germline, CDR1 SGHTA and CDR2 FQGNSA.

V and J are TRBV21-1 and TRBJ1-3. TRBV21-1 is classified as a pseudogene. The CDR3 has 17 residues. For the CDR3, the DNA is TGTGCCAGTTATGGACCCAAACGGTGGGTCTCTGGAAACACCATATATTTT. Protein sequence: CASYGPKRWVSGNTIYF.

The chain joins TRBV7-7 to TRBJ2-7, with D perhaps matching TRBD2 (5 bases). V lost 5 bases and J 5 bases, leaving 13 bases between the germline ends. The length of the CDR3 is 13 residues. Germline lookup yields CDR1 SSHAT and CDR2 FNYEAQ (reference sequence). The CDR3 sequence is CASSPAGWDEQYF. The CDR3 coding sequence is TGTGCCAGCAGCCCCGCGGGTTGGGACGAGCAGTACTTC.

The chain joins TRBV19 to TRBJ2-5; D call uncertain. Germline V gene sequence: CDR1 LNHDA, CDR2 SQIVND (reference sequence). V lost 3 bases and J lost 5, with 10 bases in between. This CDR3 is built from 13 residues. For the CDR3, the DNA is TGTGCCAGTAGTATGTTTCCCCTGGAGACCCAGTACTTC. Its translation is CASSMFPLETQYF.

The rearrangement joins TRBV6-2 or TRBV6-3 to TRBJ1-2; D gene unclear. Trimming shortened V by 1 base and J by 8 bases, and 5 bases separated the two germline ends. CDR1 is MNHEY and CDR2 is SVGEGT in the germline V gene. The CDR3 runs to 11 residues. CDR3 in amino acids: CASSYWSGYTF. The CDR3, as DNA: TGTGCCAGCAGTTACTGGTCGGGCTACACCTTC.

The chain uses TRBV19 and TRBJ2-1, with TRBD2 as a possible D gene (7 bases). Germline CDR1 LNHDA, CDR2 SQIVND (reference sequence). This CDR3 has 13 amino acids. The ends were cut back, 3 bases at V and 9 bases at J, with 12 bases in the middle. CDR3 loop: CASSMGGASEQFF. CDR3 nucleotide sequence: TGTGCCAGTAGTATGGGGGGGGCAAGTGAGCAGTTCTTC.

The chain is built from TRBV13 and TRBJ2-7, with D perhaps TRBD2 (6 bases). CDR3 size: 15 residues. Germline V CDR1 and CDR2: PRHDT, FYEKMQ (reference sequence). V lost 6 bases, J lost 3 bases, and 18 bases lay in between. CDR3: CASRQGSSGHYEQYF. The CDR3 region has the DNA TGTGCCAGCAGACAAGGGTCGAGCGGGCACTACGAGCAGTACTTC.

The chain carries TRBV4-3 and TRBJ1-5, with D unresolved. Trimming took off 2 bases at V and 2 bases at J, with 22 bases between the two ends. In germline, CDR1 is LGHNA, CDR2 YSLEER. The CDR3 loop spans 19 amino acids. The CDR3 region is CASSQRLMGREWGNQPQHF. DNA for the CDR3: TGCGCCAGCAGCCAAAGACTCATGGGTCGCGAATGGGGCAATCAGCCCCAGCATTTT.

This chain links TRBV6-5 with TRBJ2-1; 7 bases map to TRBD1. This CDR3 has 15 amino acids. The J segment lost 6 bases and the V segment lost 2 bases, leaving 7 bases of the junction unmatched. Germline V gene lookup returns CDR1 MNHEY and CDR2 SVGAGI. CDR3 sequence (DNA): TGTGCCAGCAGTTACGGACAGGCCGCACTCAATGAGCAGTTCTTC. Amino acids: CASSYGQAALNEQFF.

This sequence joins TRBV5-4 and TRBJ1-2, with 11 bases aligning to TRBD1. The CDR3 is made up of 15 amino acids. Trimming took 0 bases from V and 8 from J; bases not matched to a gene: 6. Germline CDR1 and CDR2: SGHNT and YYREEE (reference sequence). This CDR3 is CASSLEDRGLRGYTF. DNA for the CDR3: TGTGCCAGCAGCTTGGAGGACAGGGGGCTAAGGGGCTACACCTTC.

V is TRBV2 and J is TRBJ2-3; D is undetermined. CDR1 SNHLY and CDR2 FYNNEI come from the germline V gene. The CDR3 spans 11 residues. Deletions cut 2 bases from V and 8 bases from J, with 5 bases between. Here the CDR3 DNA reads TGTGCCAGCAGTGAAAGGGTTACGCAGTATTTT. Its translation is CASSERVTQYF. Filled out from reference TRBV2 and TRBJ2-3, the complete variable domain reads EPEVTQTPSHQVTQMGQEVILRCVPISNHLYFYWYRQILGQKVEFLVSFYNNEISEKSEIFDDQFSVERPDGSNFTLKIRSTKLEDSAMYFCASSERVTQYFGPGTRLTVL.

The chain is built from TRBV29-1 and TRBJ2-2, with D perhaps matching TRBD2 (6 bases). The V and J ends lost 2 bases and 2 bases respectively, with 12 bases between them. This CDR3 has 15 residues. Germline V gene data show CDR1 as SQVTM and CDR2 as ANQGSEA. This CDR3 is CSVETRDFNTGELFF. The CDR3 DNA reads TGCAGCGTTGAAACGAGGGACTTTAACACCGGGGAGCTGTTTTTT.

The CDR3 DNA follows: TGCGCCAGCAGCTTGGAGGGACAGAGGGCGGGAGAGACCCAGTACTTC. Its protein product is CASSLEGQRAGETQYF. The chain joins TRBV5-1 to TRBJ2-5, with TRBD1 matching 7 bases. The length of the CDR3 is 16 residues. CDR1 SGHRS and CDR2 YFSETQ come from the germline V gene. V lost 0 bases and J lost 4; bases outside the gene matches: 9.

The chain employs TRBV3-1 (or the pseudogene TRBV3-2) and TRBJ2-7; 9 bases line up with TRBD1. Germline CDR1 reads LGHDT; CDR2 reads YNNKEL (reference sequence). This CDR3 has 15 amino acids. Losses at the gene ends were 5 bases for V and 3 bases for J; bases not matched to a gene: 8. For the CDR3, the DNA is TGTGCCAGCAGCTTAAACAGGGGGCGAAGCTACGAGCAGTACTTC. Protein sequence: CASSLNRGRSYEQYF.

The V gene is TRBV7-6, the J gene TRBJ2-3, with TRBD2 as a possible D gene (6 bases). The CDR3 sequence is 15 residues long. Looked up from germline, CDR1 is SGHVS and CDR2 is FNYEAQ. Trimming left V 3 bases short and J 2 bases short, with 12 bases between. CDR3 in amino acids: CASSLGGGNTDTQYF. The CDR3 DNA sequence: TGTGCCAGCAGCTTGGGGGGTGGGAACACAGATACGCAGTATTTT.

The chain recombines TRBV9 with TRBJ1-3; D perhaps matches TRBD1 (6 bases). V lost 6 bases and J 2 bases, leaving 9 bases between the germline ends. The CDR3 is made up of 13 amino acids. The germline gives CDR1 SGDLS, CDR2 YYNGEE. CDR3 in DNA: TGTGCCAGCACAAACAGGGCTGGAAACACCATATATTTT. Translated, it gives CASTNRAGNTIYF.

The V and J genes are TRBV5-5 and TRBJ1-2, with D hard to call. The V gene lost 2 bases and the J gene lost 7 bases, with 12 bases spanning the gap. Germline V lookup: CDR1 SGHKS, CDR2 YYEKEE (reference sequence). The CDR3 has 13 residues. Here the CDR3 reads CASSFGSAGGYTF. CDR3 DNA sequence: TGTGCCAGCAGCTTCGGGTCGGCCGGTGGCTACACCTTC. Full variable domain (remainder filled in from reference TRBV5-5 and TRBJ1-2): DAGVTQSPTHLIKTRGQQVTLRCSPISGHKSVSWYQQVLGQGPQFIFQYYEKEERGRGNFPDRFSARQFPNYSSELNVNALLLGDSALYLCASSFGSAGGYTFGSGTRLTVV.

This chain uses TRBV5-4 with TRBJ2-7; perhaps D is TRBD1 or TRBD2 (5 bases each). This CDR3 is 14 amino acids long. The V end was cut by 4 bases, the J end by 2 bases, with 13 bases between. Per the germline V gene, CDR1 is SGHNT and CDR2 is YYREEE (reference sequence). CDR3 region: CASSPGPPTYEQYF. The DNA for the CDR3 is TGTGCCAGCAGCCCGGGACCCCCCACCTACGAGCAGTACTTC. Full variable domain (remainder filled in from reference TRBV5-4 and TRBJ2-7): ETGVTQSPTHLIKTRGQQVTLRCSSQSGHNTVSWYQQALGQGPQFIFQYYREEENGRGNFPPRFSGLQFPNYSSELNVNALELDDSALYLCASSPGPPTYEQYFGPGTRLTVT.

This clone has a count of ten or more. The chain carries TRBV11-3 and TRBJ2-3; D gene ambiguous. This CDR3 comprises 16 residues. Trimming pared 4 bases from V and 2 bases from J, leaving 16 bases between. The germline CDR1 and CDR2 sequences are SGHNT and YENEEA. The CDR3 nucleotides read TGTGCCAGCAGCTCCCCGGCGACGAGCTCCACAGATACGCAGTATTTT. This sequence encodes CASSSPATSSTDTQYF.

This chain uses TRBV30 with TRBJ2-1, with 7 bases matching TRBD2. From germline, CDR1 is GTSNPN and CDR2 SVGIG (reference sequence). This CDR3 comprises 14 residues. V lost 2 bases to trimming and J lost 3 bases; unmatched junction nucleotides: 4. DNA for the CDR3: TGTGCCTGGAGTCTCTGGGGGGGCTACAATGAGCAGTTCTTC. As protein: CAWSLWGGYNEQFF.

CDR3 loop: CASSLGQGSNYGYTF. The CDR3 DNA is TGTGCCAGCAGCCTCGGACAGGGGTCTAACTATGGCTACACCTTC. The J gene is TRBJ1-2, the V gene TRBV7-2, with TRBD1 identical over 9 bases. J gave up 0 bases and V 5 bases, and 4 bases lay outside the gene matches. The CDR3 consists of 15 residues. Germline CDR1 and CDR2: SGHTA and FQGNSA.

The rearrangement links TRBV27 to TRBJ2-2; TRBD1 agrees at 8 bases. Germline assignment: CDR1 MNHEY and CDR2 SMNVEV (reference sequence). The CDR3 consists of 15 residues. With V trimmed by 4 bases and J by 5 bases, 6 bases remained unmatched. CDR3 sequence reads: CASSSQGARTGELFF. In DNA form, the CDR3 reads TGTGCCAGCAGTTCGCAGGGGGCGCGGACCGGGGAGCTGTTTTTT.

The gene calls are TRBV15 and TRBJ1-1; no definite D call. The CDR3 has 15 amino acids. Germline CDR1 reads LNHNV; CDR2 reads YYDKDF (reference sequence). V was shortened by 0 bases and J by 1 base, with 9 bases between the two germline ends. The CDR3 sequence is CATSREAPRNTEAFF. The CDR3 DNA sequence: TGTGCCACCAGCAGAGAAGCGCCGAGGAACACTGAAGCTTTCTTT.

The J gene is TRBJ1-4, the V gene TRBV28, with TRBD1 as a possible D gene (6 bases). V gave up 10 bases and J gave up 2 bases, with 11 bases separating them. Germline values: CDR1 MDHEN, CDR2 SYDVKM. This CDR3 is built from 13 residues. CDR3 DNA sequence: TGTGCCACCCGAAGGGGGACTAATGAAAAACTGTTTTTT. Translating gives CATRRGTNEKLFF. The whole variable domain, remainder taken from reference TRBV28 and TRBJ1-4, is DVKVTQSSRYLVKRTGEKVFLECVQDMDHENMFWYRQDPGLGLRLIYFSYDVKMKEKGDIPEGYSVSREKKERFSLILESASTNQTSMYLCATRRGTNEKLFFGSGTQLSVL.

The chain uses TRBV29-1 and TRBJ1-1, with 8 bases lining up with TRBD1. The junction had 5 bases not matched to a gene; V was cut back by 7 bases and J by 4 bases. Germline V gene lookup returns CDR1 SQVTM and CDR2 ANQGSEA. The CDR3 loop spans 12 amino acids. Here the CDR3 reads CSGTRGPTEAFF. The CDR3 bases are TGCAGCGGTACCAGGGGGCCCACTGAAGCTTTCTTT.

This chain uses TRBV7-2 with TRBJ1-1; weak D call: TRBD1 (5 bases). V was clipped by 0 bases and J by 1 base, with 9 bases between them. Germline assignment: CDR1 SGHTA and CDR2 FQGNSA. This CDR3 region has 15 residues. This CDR3 is CASSLATTGNTEAFF. DNA of the CDR3: TGTGCCAGCAGCTTAGCGACCACAGGGAACACTGAAGCTTTCTTT.

The chain employs TRBV5-6 and TRBJ1-4; D call uncertain. Germline-derived CDR1 and CDR2 are SGHDT and YYEEEE. The CDR3 contains 16 residues. Trimming pared 1 base from V and 4 bases from J, leaving 14 bases between. The CDR3, as DNA: TGTGCCAGCAGCTTGTCGCCCGGACGGAATAATGAAAAACTGTTTTTT. The encoded protein is CASSLSPGRNNEKLFF. The variable domain in full, completed from reference TRBV5-6 and TRBJ1-4, reads DAGVTQSPTHLIKTRGQQVTLRCSPKSGHDTVSWYQQALGQGPQFIFQYYEEEERQRGNFPDRFSGHQFPNYSSELNVNALLLGDSALYLCASSLSPGRNNEKLFFGSGTQLSVL.